This record looks at one TCR beta chain sequence and its context. Clones were read by immunoSEQ multiplex PCR, and TCRdb kept only the in-frame ones, dropping some. The sample lists more than 65,000 clones; roughly 90% were seen once. This CDR3 spans 13 amino acids. Germline V gene lookup returns CDR1 SGHAT and CDR2 FQNNGV. V was trimmed by 5 bases and J by 14 bases, leaving 21 bases between them. This sample is part of a study of control samples from healthy donors and cancer patients. Sequenced sample: PBMCs. The receptor was derived from a woman aged 60-70 years with head and neck cancer. V gene TRBV11-2 combines with J gene TRBJ1-2; D may be TRBD1 (5 bases). CDR3 coding DNA: TGTGCCAGCAGCGTTCCCGGGACGCCTAAAGAGACCTTC. Translation gives CASSVPGTPKETF.